These 5 T cell receptor beta chains were all obtained from the same sample, sequenced in a study of identical twins. TCRdb re-called the 5' RACE reads with MiXCR, one entry per CDR3 protein. This sample has 1.5 million to 2 million distinct CDR3 sequences, with about 31% found just once. Sequencing input: cord blood. Source of these receptors: a newborn girl in good health.

The chain uses TRBV12-3 or TRBV12-4 and TRBJ2-7; 10 bases are shared with TRBD2. The DNA end favors TRBJ2-5, so the J call may be wrong. The CDR3 has 17 amino acids. The CDR3 DNA is TGTGCCAGCAGTTTAAGCCCCATAGCGGGAGGCGCAAAGACCCAGTACTTC. This translates into CASSLSPIAGGAKTQYF.

This sequence joins TRBV20-1 and TRBJ2-1; D is perhaps TRBD2 (7 bases). Germline V lookup: CDR1 DFQATT, CDR2 SNEGSKA (reference sequence). This CDR3 has 17 amino acids. V was shortened by 0 bases and J by 4 bases, with 19 bases between the two germline ends. CDR3 coding DNA: TGCAGTGCTAGAGATTCTCGGACTAGGGGGGGATACAATGAGCAGTTCTTC. It yields the protein CSARDSRTRGGYNEQFF.

This clonotype was detected only a few times. The V call is TRBV4-2, the J call TRBJ1-4; possible D gene TRBD1, 6 bases. V was pared by 1 base and J by 4 bases, with 22 bases between. CDR1 is LGHNA and CDR2 is YNFKEQ in the germline V gene. There are 19 residues in the CDR3. This CDR3 is CASSQGPTRAGAHNEKLFF. In nucleotides, the CDR3 is TGTGCCAGCAGCCAAGGGCCAACGAGAGCGGGGGCGCATAATGAAAAACTGTTTTTT.

The rearrangement uses TRBV2 and TRBJ2-7, with TRBD2 matching over 9 bases. Germline CDR1 and CDR2: SNHLY and FYNNEI. V shed 7 bases, J shed 7 bases, and the junction held 14 bases outside the gene matches. The CDR3 sequence is 15 residues long. The CDR3 DNA reads TGTGCCAGCACAGGCCTCGCGGGAGGGTACAATGAGCAGTACTTC. Its translation is CASTGLAGGYNEQYF.

This clonotype was seen many times. This rearrangement joins TRBV27 to TRBJ1-5; the D gene is possibly TRBD1 (5 bases). The CDR3 extends over 13 amino acids. In germline, CDR1 is MNHEY, CDR2 SMNVEV (reference sequence). Trimming shortened V by 3 bases and J by 2 bases, and 5 bases separated the two germline ends. Here the CDR3 reads CASSFRGNQPQHF. CDR3 coding DNA: TGTGCCAGCAGTTTCAGGGGCAATCAGCCCCAGCATTTT.